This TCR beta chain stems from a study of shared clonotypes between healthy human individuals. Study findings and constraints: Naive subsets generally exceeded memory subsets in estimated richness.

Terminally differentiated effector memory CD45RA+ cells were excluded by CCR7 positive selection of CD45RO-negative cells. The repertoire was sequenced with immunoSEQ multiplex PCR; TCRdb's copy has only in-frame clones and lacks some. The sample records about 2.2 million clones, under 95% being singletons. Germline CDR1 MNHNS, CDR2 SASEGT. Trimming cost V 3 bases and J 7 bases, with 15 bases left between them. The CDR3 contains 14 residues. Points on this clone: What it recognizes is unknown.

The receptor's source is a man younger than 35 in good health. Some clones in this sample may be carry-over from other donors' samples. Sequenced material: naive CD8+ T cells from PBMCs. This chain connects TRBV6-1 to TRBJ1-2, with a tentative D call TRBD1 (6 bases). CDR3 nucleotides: TGTGCCAGCAGTGAGGGGGCTTCAGGTGGTGGCTACACCTTC. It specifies CASSEGASGGGYTF.